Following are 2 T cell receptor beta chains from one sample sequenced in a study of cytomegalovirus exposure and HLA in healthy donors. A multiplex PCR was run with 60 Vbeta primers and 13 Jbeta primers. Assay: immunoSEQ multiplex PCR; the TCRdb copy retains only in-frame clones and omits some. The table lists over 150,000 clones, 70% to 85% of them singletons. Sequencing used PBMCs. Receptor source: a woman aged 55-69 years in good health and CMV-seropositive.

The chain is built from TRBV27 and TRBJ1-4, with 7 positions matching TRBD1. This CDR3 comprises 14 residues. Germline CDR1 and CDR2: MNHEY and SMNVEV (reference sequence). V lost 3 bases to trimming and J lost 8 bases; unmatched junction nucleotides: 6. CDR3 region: CASSLDRPGEKLFF. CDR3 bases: TGTGCCAGCAGTTTGGACAGGCCCGGGGAAAAACTGTTTTTT.

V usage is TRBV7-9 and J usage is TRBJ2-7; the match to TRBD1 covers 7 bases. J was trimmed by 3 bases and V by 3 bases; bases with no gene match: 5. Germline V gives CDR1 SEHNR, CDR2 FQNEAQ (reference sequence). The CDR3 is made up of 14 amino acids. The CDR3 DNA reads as TGTGCCAGCAGCTTGACCGGGACAGTCTACGAGCAGTACTTC. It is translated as CASSLTGTVYEQYF.